What follows are 9 T cell receptor beta chains derived from one specimen sequenced in a study of blood T cell repertoires in COVID-19. Measured with immunoSEQ multiplex PCR; TCRdb has only the in-frame clones, and not every one. The data hold 400,000 to 450,000 clones, with 75% to 90% observed a single time. The sequencing input was PBMCs or T cells enriched from blood (not recorded which). The receptors originated from a man aged 30-40 years who had recovered from COVID-19.

This clone was counted once. The V call is TRBV28, the J call TRBJ1-5; tentatively, D is TRBD1 (5 bases). This CDR3 comprises 14 residues. The germline V gene has CDR1 MDHEN and CDR2 SYDVKM. Trimming removed 4 bases from V and 4 bases from J, with 11 bases in between. DNA of the CDR3: TGTGCCAGCAGTTCCCCGACAGAGAATCAGCCCCAGCATTTT. The encoded protein is CASSSPTENQPQHF.

The CDR3 sequence is CASNQGLDEETQYF. CDR3 DNA: TGTGCCAGCAACCAAGGACTAGATGAAGAGACCCAGTACTTC. The V gene is TRBV28, the J gene TRBJ2-5; TRBD2 matches 7 bases. Germline CDR1 reads MDHEN; CDR2 reads SYDVKM. After removal of 7 bases from V and 3 bases from J, the junction contained 8 bases not matched to a gene. This CDR3 has 14 amino acids. The complete variable domain, with remaining parts taken from reference TRBV28 and TRBJ2-5, reads DVKVTQSSRYLVKRTGEKVFLECVQDMDHENMFWYRQDPGLGLRLIYFSYDVKMKEKGDIPEGYSVSREKKERFSLILESASTNQTSMYLCASNQGLDEETQYFGPGTRLLVL.

The gene calls are TRBV27 and TRBJ1-2; D gene unclear. Trimming shortened V by 5 bases and J by 0 bases, and 13 bases separated the two germline ends. The CDR3 is made up of 15 amino acids. CDR1 is MNHEY and CDR2 is SMNVEV in the germline V gene (reference sequence). The CDR3: CASSPLGATNYGYTF. The CDR3 DNA follows: TGTGCCAGCAGTCCCCTAGGAGCCACTAACTATGGCTACACCTTC.

For the CDR3, the DNA is TGTGCCAGTAGTGTACCGGGACAGGGGGGCGGGGAGCTGTTTTTT. This encodes CASSVPGQGGGELFF. The chain links TRBV19 to TRBJ2-2; 11 bases agree with TRBD1. The V gene end was trimmed by 5 bases and the J gene end by 7 bases; junction bases not matched to a gene: 6. This CDR3 has 15 amino acids. CDR1 LNHDA and CDR2 SQIVND come from the germline V gene (reference sequence).

The chain carries TRBV11-2 and TRBJ2-7, with D tentatively TRBD2 (6 bases). Looked up from germline, CDR1 is SGHAT and CDR2 is FQNNGV. The CDR3 is 14 amino acids. The ends were cut back, 1 base at V and 1 base at J, with 8 bases in the middle. The CDR3: CASSLGGRSYEQYF. DNA for the CDR3: TGTGCCAGCAGCTTAGGTGGGAGGTCCTACGAGCAGTACTTC.

The DNA for the CDR3 is TGTGCTAGTGGCAACCAGGGGATCACCGGGGAGCTGTTTTTT. Its translation is CASGNQGITGELFF. This chain connects TRBV12-5 to TRBJ2-2; a weak D match, TRBD1 (6 bases). The CDR3 contains 14 residues. Trimming removed 6 bases from V and 4 bases from J, with 12 bases in between. The germline gives CDR1 LGHNT, CDR2 FRNRAP.

The chain recombines TRBV28 with TRBJ1-6, with TRBD1 matching over 10 bases. The length of the CDR3 is 18 residues. Per germline, CDR1 MDHEN and CDR2 SYDVKM. Trimming at V came to 5 bases and at J to 1 base, leaving 8 bases not matched to a gene. For the CDR3, the DNA is TGTGCCAGCAGTCCTCCGGGACAGGGGATGTCCTATAATTCACCCCTCCACTTT. It codes for CASSPPGQGMSYNSPLHF.

J is TRBJ2-7 and V is TRBV7-2; D unclear. The CDR3 has 14 amino acids. CDR1 and CDR2 (germline): SGHTA, FQGNSA. V was shortened by 1 base and J by 1 base, with 8 bases between the two germline ends. The CDR3 nucleotides read TGTGCCAGCAGCTTAGTTGCGGCTTCCTACGAGCAGTACTTC. It yields the protein CASSLVAASYEQYF.

The J gene is TRBJ1-5, the V gene TRBV13; perhaps TRBD1 as D (5 bases). Germline V gene lookup returns CDR1 PRHDT and CDR2 FYEKMQ (reference sequence). Trimming left V 2 bases short and J 3 bases short, with 8 bases between. This CDR3 has 14 amino acids. CDR3 nucleotide sequence: TGTGCCAGCAGCTTACGGGGGACCAATCAGCCCCAGCATTTT. Translating gives CASSLRGTNQPQHF.